These 8 T cell receptor beta chains originate from one sample sequenced in a study of blood T cell repertoires in COVID-19. Sequencing was performed with immunoSEQ multiplex PCR; in TCRdb, only in-frame clones are kept and a portion is missing. Among about 310,000 clones, roughly 90% were seen once, and the ten largest hold 9.5%. The sequencing sample was made of PBMCs or T cells enriched from blood (not recorded which). These receptors all come from a woman between 40 and 55 years old who had recovered from COVID-19.

The chain has TRBV3-1 (or the pseudogene TRBV3-2) and TRBJ2-2; D unclear. Between the trimmed V and J ends, which lost 1 base and 6 bases, there was a span of 6 bases. CDR1 is LGHDT, CDR2 YNNKEL, per germline (reference sequence). CDR3 length equals 13 residues. CDR3 region: CASSQVSPGELFF. The DNA of the CDR3 is TGTGCCAGCAGCCAAGTGAGTCCCGGGGAGCTGTTTTTT.

This chain uses TRBV7-9 with TRBJ1-2, with TRBD1 matching 7 bases. This CDR3 has 15 residues. Looked up from germline, CDR1 is SEHNR and CDR2 is FQNEAQ (reference sequence). J gave up 0 bases and V 5 bases, and 6 bases lay outside the gene matches. CDR3 DNA sequence: TGTGCCAGCAGCCGCGGACAGGCGACTAACTATGGCTACACCTTC. It translates to CASSRGQATNYGYTF.

The rearrangement uses TRBV11-3 and TRBJ2-7; 11 bases map to TRBD1. Trimming removed 4 bases from V and 5 bases from J; junction bases left unmatched: 4. The CDR3 length is 14 residues. Per germline, CDR1 SGHNT and CDR2 YENEEA. The CDR3 nucleotides are TGTGCCAGCAGCTACCGGACAGGGGGCCACGAGCAGTACTTC. This codes for CASSYRTGGHEQYF.

This chain uses TRBV28 with TRBJ1-5, with 8 positions matching TRBD1. Germline V gene sequence: CDR1 MDHEN, CDR2 SYDVKM. J gave up 6 bases and V 5 bases, and 3 bases lay outside the gene matches. The CDR3 contains 13 residues. CDR3 in amino acids: CASSDRGGQPQHF. CDR3 nucleotide sequence: TGTGCCAGCAGTGACAGGGGAGGTCAGCCCCAGCATTTT.

There are a few counts of this clone. The V gene is TRBV10-3, the J gene TRBJ2-7, with 9 bases that match TRBD1. After removal of 7 bases from V and 4 bases from J, the junction contained 8 bases not matched to a gene. Germline lookup yields CDR1 ENHRY and CDR2 SYGVKD. The CDR3 loop spans 14 amino acids. The chain's CDR3 is CAITGQGFPYEQYF. CDR3 sequence (DNA): TGTGCCATCACGGGACAGGGATTTCCTTACGAGCAGTACTTC.

V is TRBV6-5 and J is TRBJ2-2; possible D gene TRBD1, 6 bases. The V gene lost 5 bases and the J gene lost 2 bases, with 9 bases spanning the gap. Looked up from germline, CDR1 is MNHEY and CDR2 is SVGAGI. The CDR3 covers 14 residues. CDR3 sequence: CASSKQGNTGELFF. As DNA, the CDR3 is TGTGCCAGCAGTAAACAGGGAAACACCGGGGAGCTGTTTTTT.

This sequence joins TRBV6-5 and TRBJ1-5; no firm D call. The V end lost 4 bases, the J end lost 0 bases, and 4 bases lay between the germline ends. The CDR3 loop spans 13 amino acids. Germline loops: CDR1 MNHEY, CDR2 SVGAGI. CDR3 coding DNA: TGTGCCAGCAGTTTCAGTAGCAATCAGCCCCAGCATTTT. This encodes CASSFSSNQPQHF.

The rearrangement joins TRBV10-1 to TRBJ2-3; 11 positions agree with TRBD2. The CDR3 contains 15 residues. V shed 6 bases, J shed 5 bases, and the junction held 7 bases outside the gene matches. Germline V gene sequence: CDR1 WNHNN, CDR2 SYGVQD (reference sequence). Here the CDR3 reads CASSSGTSGRDTQYF. CDR3 coding DNA: TGCGCCAGCAGCTCCGGGACTAGCGGAAGAGATACGCAGTATTTT.